Listed here are 16 T cell receptor beta chains from one sample, sequenced in a study of cytomegalovirus exposure and HLA in healthy donors. Using immunoSEQ multiplex PCR, the repertoire was profiled, and TCRdb retains in-frame clones only, with some absent. The sample holds 150,000 to 200,000 clones, more than 75% seen once. The sample taken for sequencing was PBMCs. These receptors originate from a woman under 30 in good health and CMV-seronegative.

This clone was counted once. CDR3 sequence reads: CASSLGTAQHYEQYF. DNA of the CDR3: TGCGCCAGCAGCCTAGGGACAGCGCAGCACTACGAGCAGTACTTC. The chain has TRBV5-1 and TRBJ2-7; 7 nucleotides align to TRBD1. Looked up from germline, CDR1 is SGHRS and CDR2 is YFSETQ. After removal of 4 bases from V and 3 bases from J, the junction contained 10 bases not matched to a gene. The CDR3 has 15 amino acids.

V gene TRBV29-1 combines with J gene TRBJ1-2; the D gene is possibly TRBD1 (6 bases). This CDR3 contains 13 residues. Germline CDR1 and CDR2: SQVTM and ANQGSEA. V was clipped by 2 bases and J by 5 bases, with 12 bases between them. CDR3 nucleotide sequence: TGCAGCGTTGAAAACGACAGGTCGTATGGCTACACCTTC. Translating gives CSVENDRSYGYTF.

Regarding this clone: A single base separates this from a much larger clone, so it may be a read error. J is TRBJ2-5 and V is TRBV2, with 11 bases matching TRBD1. The J call could be wrong; TRBJ2-7 is a better fit for the DNA end. The germline CDR1 and CDR2 sequences are SNHLY and FYNNEI. The CDR3 sequence is 14 residues long. CDR3 DNA sequence: TGTGCCAGCAGCGCGGGACAGGGGGCCTACGAGCAGTACTTC. This gives the protein CASSAGQGAYEQYF.

The rearrangement joins TRBV15 to TRBJ1-4, with TRBD1 matching 8 bases. The CDR3 has 14 residues. CDR1 is LNHNV and CDR2 is YYDKDF in the germline V gene (reference sequence). V was clipped by 1 base and J by 5 bases; unmatched bases: 0. CDR3 sequence: CATSRGQGNEKLFF. In nucleotides, the CDR3 is TGTGCCACCAGCAGAGGACAGGGGAATGAAAAACTGTTTTTT.

This chain links TRBV15 with TRBJ1-1, with 9 nucleotides matching TRBD1. The length of the CDR3 is 15 residues. Germline V gene data show CDR1 as LNHNV and CDR2 as YYDKDF (reference sequence). Trimming took 4 bases from V and 6 from J; bases not matched to a gene: 9. The CDR3, as DNA: TGTGCCACCAGCAATGGGGACAGGGCCTTGGCTGAAGCTTTCTTT. As protein: CATSNGDRALAEAFF.

V usage is TRBV2 and J usage is TRBJ2-7, with a possible D match to TRBD2 (5 bases). The CDR3 totals 10 residues. The germline CDR1 and CDR2 sequences are SNHLY and FYNNEI. The V gene lost 6 bases and the J gene lost 7 bases, with 7 bases spanning the gap. CDR3 amino acids: CASRRGEQYF. The CDR3 nucleotides read TGTGCCAGCAGACGGGGTGAGCAGTACTTC.

The chain combines TRBV6-5 with TRBJ1-5; no definite D call. The CDR3 sequence is 15 residues long. Trimming left V 4 bases short and J 0 bases short, with 10 bases between. Per germline, CDR1 MNHEY and CDR2 SVGAGI. CDR3 bases: TGTGCCAGCAGTTCCTTAGGAGATAGCAATCAGCCCCAGCATTTT. Its protein product is CASSSLGDSNQPQHF.

This clone occurred once. The CDR3 coding sequence is TGTGCCAGCAGCCTCCAGGAGAACACTGAAGCTTTCTTT. Protein sequence: CASSLQENTEAFF. This chain joins TRBV5-4 and TRBJ1-1, with D uncertain. Germline V CDR1 and CDR2: SGHNT, YYREEE (reference sequence). The CDR3 consists of 13 residues. Trimming removed 4 bases from V and 1 base from J, with 8 bases in between.

This chain uses TRBV4-1 with TRBJ1-1, with TRBD1 as a possible D gene (5 bases). V was clipped by 1 base and J by 0 bases, with 12 bases between them. The CDR3 covers 16 residues. CDR1 and CDR2 from the germline V gene are MGHRA and YSYEKL. CDR3 in amino acids: CASSQGLHRMNTEAFF. CDR3 bases: TGCGCCAGCAGCCAAGGGCTTCACAGGATGAACACTGAAGCTTTCTTT.

CDR3 region: CASSLNRGLNYGYTF. The CDR3, as DNA: TGTGCCAGCAGCTTGAATCGAGGGTTAAACTATGGCTACACCTTC. J is TRBJ1-2 and V is TRBV5-4, with D hard to call. The CDR3 spans 15 residues. The ends were cut back, 1 base at V and 2 bases at J, with 12 bases in the middle. Germline-derived CDR1 and CDR2 are SGHNT and YYREEE (reference sequence).

This clone was counted only a few times. V gene TRBV18 combines with J gene TRBJ1-2; 7 positions agree with TRBD1. Losses at the gene ends were 0 bases for V and 4 bases for J; bases not matched to a gene: 5. Germline V lookup: CDR1 KGHSH, CDR2 LQKENI. The CDR3 spans 15 residues. The CDR3 sequence is CASSPPITGAYGYTF. As DNA, the CDR3 is TGTGCCAGCTCACCACCTATTACAGGGGCCTATGGCTACACCTTC.

The rearrangement uses TRBV11-2 and TRBJ1-1; weak D call: TRBD1 (5 bases). The CDR3 sequence is 17 residues long. The V gene's germline CDR1 is SGHAT and CDR2 FQNNGV. V lost 0 bases to trimming and J lost 6 bases, with 20 bases between them. CDR3 in DNA: TGTGCCAGCAGCTTAGATCATCTCAGGGCAAGGTGGTCTGAAGCTTTCTTT. It specifies CASSLDHLRARWSEAFF.

The chain links TRBV27 to TRBJ1-1; unclear D gene. The V gene's germline CDR1 is MNHEY and CDR2 SMNVEV (reference sequence). The CDR3 loop spans 14 amino acids. The V and J ends lost 0 bases and 0 bases respectively, with 5 bases between them. The CDR3 DNA follows: TGTGCCAGCAGTTTATCTTATATGAACACTGAAGCTTTCTTT. Its translation: CASSLSYMNTEAFF.

The rearrangement joins TRBV6-1 to TRBJ2-3, with D possibly being TRBD1 (6 bases). CDR1 and CDR2 from the germline V gene are MNHNS and SASEGT. Trimming removed 5 bases from V and 1 base from J, with 13 bases in between. This CDR3 has 15 amino acids. CDR3 region: CASSSGQLGTDTQYF. The CDR3 DNA follows: TGTGCCAGCAGTTCAGGACAGTTGGGCACAGATACGCAGTATTTT.

The chain carries TRBV6-1 and TRBJ2-1; 11 nucleotides line up with TRBD2. Losses at the gene ends were 7 bases for V and 4 bases for J; bases not matched to a gene: 3. Looked up from germline, CDR1 is MNHNS and CDR2 is SASEGT. The CDR3 is 14 residues long. CDR3 sequence: CASTRLAGYNEQFF. The CDR3 DNA reads as TGTGCCAGCACTCGACTAGCGGGATACAATGAGCAGTTCTTC.

The rearrangement joins TRBV7-8 to TRBJ2-1, with TRBD1 matching 8 bases. CDR3 length: 16 residues. Germline V gives CDR1 SGHVS, CDR2 FQNEAQ. Trimming removed 2 bases from V and 3 bases from J; junction bases left unmatched: 6. CDR3 in DNA: TGTGCCAGCAGCTTACACGGGACAGGAGACTACAATGAGCAGTTCTTC. Protein sequence: CASSLHGTGDYNEQFF.